A selection of T cell receptor beta chains follows, all from one sample in a study of blood T cell repertoires in COVID-19. Data came from immunoSEQ multiplex PCR; TCRdb stores just in-frame clones and leaves some out. The table has 250,000 to 400,000 clones, about 91% seen once; the top ten hold around 1.6%. The sample taken for sequencing was peripheral blood. The receptors derive from a woman aged 25 to 45 with COVID-19, enrolled during active disease. Each CDR3 is given with its conserved first and last residue. D genes are given only for firm matches. Some rows have no size entry. The others give once, few or many, or a class for an expanded clone.

CDR3: CASSQGRTGNTRTEAFF
DNA: TGTGCCAGCAGCCAAGGCAGGACGGGGAATACCCGGACTGAAGCTTTCTTT
V: TRBV3-1/TRBV3-2
size: .
D: .
J: TRBJ1-1

CDR3: CASSQTGTAIEF
DNA: TGCGCCAGCAGCCAGACCGGGACAGCCATCGAATTT
V: TRBV5-1
size: .
D: TRBD1
J: TRBJ2-3

CDR3: CASSPGGFDTEAFF
DNA: TGCGCCAGCAGCCCGGGGGGGTTCGACACTGAAGCTTTCTTT
V: TRBV4-3
size: .
D: .
J: TRBJ1-1

CDR3: CASTGDRAGYGYTF
DNA: TGTGCCAGCACCGGAGACAGGGCAGGCTATGGCTACACCTTC
V: TRBV9
size: .
D: TRBD1
J: TRBJ1-2

CDR3: CASSLTSGVGQPQHF
DNA: TGCGCCAGCAGCTTAACTTCAGGGGTAGGTCAGCCCCAGCATTTT
V: TRBV5-1
size: .
D: .
J: TRBJ1-5

CDR3: CASSLVAGSGNTIYF
DNA: TGTGCCAGCAGCTTGGTCGCAGGTTCAGGAAACACCATATATTTT
V: TRBV5-6
size: .
D: .
J: TRBJ1-3

CDR3: CASSRSAMSGGPNNEQFF
DNA: TGTGCCAGCTCCCGGTCGGCTATGAGCGGGGGCCCTAACAATGAGCAGTTCTTC
V: TRBV6-4
size: .
D: TRBD2
J: TRBJ2-1

CDR3: CASSYTPDTGELFF
DNA: TGTGCCAGCAGTTACACCCCAGATACCGGGGAGCTGTTTTTT
V: TRBV6-5
size: once
D: .
J: TRBJ2-2

CDR3: CASSLRGGTEAFF
DNA: TGTGCCAGCAGCTTAAGGGGAGGGACTGAAGCTTTCTTT
V: TRBV7-2
size: .
D: .
J: TRBJ1-1

CDR3: CASSQDRGLAKDTQYF
DNA: TGCGCCAGCAGCCAAGATCGAGGGCTAGCTAAAGATACGCAGTATTTT
V: TRBV4-3
size: .
D: .
J: TRBJ2-3

CDR3: CASSSSGVSPQETQYF
DNA: TGCGCCAGCAGTTCTAGCGGGGTGTCTCCTCAAGAGACCCAGTACTTC
V: TRBV5-1
size: .
D: TRBD2
J: TRBJ2-5

CDR3: CAWATSGAPRETQYF
DNA: TGTGCCTGGGCAACATCAGGGGCCCCTCGGGAGACCCAGTACTTC
V: TRBV30
size: .
D: .
J: TRBJ2-5

CDR3: CASTRDFAAFLYGYTF
DNA: TGTGCCAGCACAAGAGACTTCGCAGCCTTCCTCTATGGCTACACCTTC
V: TRBV2
size: .
D: .
J: TRBJ1-2

CDR3: CASSHQVGETQYF
DNA: TGTGCCAGCAGCCATCAGGTGGGAGAGACCCAGTACTTC
V: TRBV14
size: .
D: .
J: TRBJ2-5

CDR3: CASGFRRLAGAYQETQYF
DNA: TGTGCTAGTGGTTTCCGACGACTAGCGGGGGCGTACCAAGAGACCCAGTACTTC
V: TRBV12-5
size: .
D: TRBD2
J: TRBJ2-5

CDR3: CASSFSEWASGDMDTQYF
DNA: TGTGCCAGCAGTTTTTCCGAATGGGCTAGCGGGGATATGGATACGCAGTATTTT
V: TRBV28
size: .
D: TRBD2
J: TRBJ2-3

CDR3: CASSEIGRAGGYTF
DNA: TGTGCCAGCAGTGAAATTGGGAGGGCGGGTGGCTACACCTTC
V: TRBV2
size: .
D: .
J: TRBJ1-2

CDR3: CASSSGQGFVYEQYF
DNA: TGTGCCAGCAGCTCCGGACAGGGTTTTGTCTACGAGCAGTACTTC
V: TRBV7-6
size: .
D: TRBD1
J: TRBJ2-7

CDR3: CASSKGQGGATNYGYTF
DNA: TGTGCCAGCAGCAAGGGACAGGGGGGAGCTACTAACTATGGCTACACCTTC
V: TRBV7-9
size: .
D: TRBD1
J: TRBJ1-2

CDR3: CASSSRQGTSYGYTF
DNA: TGCGCCAGCAGCTCACGACAGGGAACTAGCTATGGCTACACCTTC
V: TRBV5-1
size: .
D: TRBD1
J: TRBJ1-2

CDR3: CATSGRQATNQPQHF
DNA: TGTGCCACCAGCGGGAGACAGGCAACCAATCAGCCCCAGCATTTT
V: TRBV15
size: .
D: .
J: TRBJ1-5

CDR3: CASRDTGGAPNEQFF
DNA: TGTGCCAGCAGGGATACAGGTGGGGCCCCCAATGAGCAGTTCTTC
V: TRBV13
size: .
D: .
J: TRBJ2-1

CDR3: CASSPPSGGANEQFF
DNA: TGTGCCAGCAGCCCACCTAGCGGGGGGGCCAATGAGCAGTTCTTC
V: TRBV3-1/TRBV3-2
size: .
D: TRBD2
J: TRBJ2-1

CDR3: CASSDRGPDSNQPQHF
DNA: TGTGCCAGTAGTGACAGGGGTCCGGATAGCAATCAGCCCCAGCATTTT
V: TRBV19
size: .
D: TRBD1
J: TRBJ1-5

CDR3: CASTLTGAEAFF
DNA: TGTGCCAGCACCCTTACAGGGGCTGAAGCTTTCTTT
V: TRBV3-1/TRBV3-2
size: .
D: TRBD1
J: TRBJ1-1

CDR3: CASSISQGRGNTEAFF
DNA: TGTGCCAGCAGTATCTCACAGGGACGGGGGAACACTGAAGCTTTCTTT
V: TRBV6-6
size: .
D: .
J: TRBJ1-1

CDR3: CASGGRFNYGYTF
DNA: TGTGCCAGTGGGGGGAGATTTAACTATGGCTACACCTTC
V: TRBV19
size: .
D: .
J: TRBJ1-2

CDR3: CASSLEGHSGNTIYF
DNA: TGTGCCAGCAGCTTAGAGGGACACTCTGGAAACACCATATATTTT
V: TRBV11-2
size: .
D: .
J: TRBJ1-3

CDR3: CASSLGGLAGGQETQYF
DNA: TGTGCCAGCAGCTTAGGAGGGTTAGCGGGGGGTCAAGAGACCCAGTACTTC
V: TRBV7-6
size: .
D: TRBD2
J: TRBJ2-5

CDR3: CASSSRGTGDTEAFF
DNA: TGTGCCAGCAGTTCCAGGGGAACCGGGGACACTGAAGCTTTCTTT
V: TRBV11-3
size: .
D: .
J: TRBJ1-1

CDR3: CASSLQPGVNEKLFF
DNA: TGTGCCAGCAGCTTACAGCCCGGGGTTAATGAAAAACTGTTTTTT
V: TRBV7-2
size: .
D: .
J: TRBJ1-4

CDR3: CASRTTGYGYTF
DNA: TGTGCCAGCAGAACGACAGGCTATGGCTACACCTTC
V: TRBV28
size: few
D: .
J: TRBJ1-2

CDR3: CASSLDPSGGPSGELFF
DNA: TGCGCCAGCAGCTTGGACCCTAGCGGGGGGCCGTCCGGGGAGCTGTTTTTT
V: TRBV5-1
size: .
D: TRBD2
J: TRBJ2-2

CDR3: CATSSGGPQETQYF
DNA: TGTGCCACGAGTAGCGGGGGGCCACAAGAGACCCAGTACTTC
V: TRBV7-9
size: .
D: TRBD2
J: TRBJ2-5

CDR3: CAWEGGRTEAFF
DNA: TGTGCCTGGGAAGGGGGTCGGACTGAAGCTTTCTTT
V: TRBV30
size: once
D: .
J: TRBJ1-1

CDR3: CASGSDWNTEAFF
DNA: TGTGCTAGTGGGTCTGACTGGAACACTGAAGCTTTCTTT
V: TRBV12-5
size: .
D: .
J: TRBJ1-1

CDR3: CASSIRGLPSPLHF
DNA: TGTGCCAGTAGTATTCGGGGTCTACCCTCACCCCTCCACTTT
V: TRBV19
size: .
D: .
J: TRBJ1-6

CDR3: CASMAGQSSYNEQFF
DNA: TGTGCCAGCATGGCAGGGCAGAGCTCCTACAATGAGCAGTTCTTC
V: TRBV2
size: .
D: .
J: TRBJ2-1

CDR3: CASSYSGQGNSPLHF
DNA: TGTGCCAGCAGTTATTCCGGACAGGGAAATTCACCCCTCCACTTT
V: TRBV27
size: .
D: TRBD1
J: TRBJ1-6

CDR3: CASSSSRQGNYGYTF
DNA: TGTGCCAGCAGCTCCTCTAGACAGGGCAACTATGGCTACACCTTC
V: TRBV5-4
size: .
D: TRBD1
J: TRBJ1-2

CDR3: CASSVRDARGGTEAFF
DNA: TGTGCCAGCAGCGTGAGGGACGCCCGCGGGGGCACTGAAGCTTTCTTT
V: TRBV9
size: .
D: .
J: TRBJ1-1

CDR3: CASSYSSEPEADTQYF
DNA: TGTGCCAGCAGTTACTCGAGTGAGCCAGAGGCAGATACGCAGTATTTT
V: TRBV6-5
size: .
D: .
J: TRBJ2-3

CDR3: CASSLATGGNSPLHF
DNA: TGTGCCAGCAGCTTAGCTACAGGGGGGAATTCACCCCTCCACTTT
V: TRBV7-9
size: .
D: TRBD1
J: TRBJ1-6

CDR3: CASRTQYRGHDTEAFF
DNA: TGTGCCAGCAGAACCCAGTACAGGGGGCACGACACTGAAGCTTTCTTT
V: TRBV2
size: .
D: TRBD1
J: TRBJ1-1

CDR3: CASSRNSAPEAFF
DNA: TGTGCCAGCAGCCGAAACAGTGCTCCTGAAGCTTTCTTT
V: TRBV11-2
size: .
D: .
J: TRBJ1-1

CDR3: CASSFFKNTEAFF
DNA: TGTGCCAGCAGCTTTTTTAAGAACACTGAAGCTTTCTTT
V: TRBV9
size: .
D: .
J: TRBJ1-1

CDR3: CASSLKGLAKNIQYF
DNA: TGCGCCAGCAGTCTAAAGGGACTAGCCAAAAACATTCAGTACTTC
V: TRBV23-1
size: .
D: .
J: TRBJ2-4

CDR3: CASSLGVPGETQYF
DNA: TGTGCCAGCAGCTTGGGCGTGCCGGGGGAGACCCAGTACTTC
V: TRBV5-8
size: .
D: .
J: TRBJ2-5

CDR3: CAWSPNGQPQHF
DNA: TGTGCCTGGAGTCCCAACGGTCAGCCCCAGCATTTT
V: TRBV30
size: .
D: .
J: TRBJ1-5

CDR3: CASSLLAGGRTDTQYF
DNA: TGTGCCAGTAGTTTACTAGCGGGGGGTCGCACAGATACGCAGTATTTT
V: TRBV19
size: .
D: TRBD2
J: TRBJ2-3

CDR3: CASSQKGDSGRKAFF
DNA: TGTGCCAGCAGCCAAAAAGGGGATTCCGGGAGGAAAGCTTTCTTT
V: TRBV14
size: .
D: .
J: TRBJ1-1

CDR3: CASSLGGQSWETQYF
DNA: TGTGCCAGCAGCCTAGGAGGACAGAGTTGGGAGACCCAGTACTTC
V: TRBV5-8
size: .
D: .
J: TRBJ2-5

CDR3: CSVDPPASGGYNEQFF
DNA: TGCAGCGTTGACCCCCCGGCTAGCGGGGGGTACAATGAGCAGTTCTTC
V: TRBV29-1
size: .
D: TRBD2
J: TRBJ2-1

CDR3: CASSLALRSTDTQYF
DNA: TGTGCCAGCAGCTTAGCCCTCAGGAGCACAGATACGCAGTATTTT
V: TRBV11-2
size: .
D: .
J: TRBJ2-3

CDR3: CASNTGTGAPGYTF
DNA: TGTGCCAGCAACACCGGGACAGGGGCGCCTGGCTACACCTTC
V: TRBV28
size: .
D: TRBD1
J: TRBJ1-2